The rows below give T cell receptor beta chains drawn from one sample of a study of identical twins. TCRdb recomputed calls from the 5' RACE reads with MiXCR, one row per CDR3 protein. The sample contains 450,000 or so distinct CDR3 sequences, approximately 24% of which appear only once. The sample was also reused in another study, on T cells expressing NK-cell markers.

Source material: CD4+ T cells sorted from blood. These receptors came from a young woman in good health. CDR3s include the opening cysteine and the closing phenylalanine or tryptophan. Each record gives: clone size, V gene, J gene, D gene, CDR3 length, CDR3 DNA, CDR3 protein. D genes are given only for firm matches. Rows may omit the clone size; those that give it use once, few, many or a size class.

>many|TRBV5-1|TRBJ1-4|-|15
TGCGCCAGCAGCGTGGACAGCGCAACTAATGAAAAACTGTTTTTT
CASSVDSATNEKLFF
>-|TRBV12-3/TRBV12-4|TRBJ1-2|-|15
TGTGCCAGCAGTTTAGCCGGAGTACTATTCTATGGCTACACCTTC
CASSLAGVLFYGYTF
>few|TRBV12-3/TRBV12-4|TRBJ2-2|TRBD1|17
TGTGCCAGCAGTTTTAGGCAGGCGGTCAGGGGGACCGGGGAGCTGTTTTTT
CASSFRQAVRGTGELFF
>few|TRBV11-2|TRBJ2-6|-|19
TGTGCCAGCAGCCCGTACTACAGAAAGCCCCTCTCTGGGGCCAACGTCCTGACTTTC
CASSPYYRKPLSGANVLTF
>many|TRBV5-1|TRBJ2-2|-|14
TGTGCCAGCAGTTTGGACAGGAACACCGGGGAGCTGTTTTTT
CASSLDRNTGELFF
>many|TRBV28|TRBJ2-3|TRBD2|14
TGTGCCAGCAGTTCAGGGACTAACACAGATACGCAGTATTTT
CASSSGTNTDTQYF
>-|TRBV11-3|TRBJ2-1|-|16
TGTGCCAGCAGCTTAGGGCCATACGGCTCCTACAATGAGCAGTTCTTC
CASSLGPYGSYNEQFF
>-|TRBV7-2|TRBJ2-1|-|15
TGTGCCAGCAGCCTCCACGGCCTAGCGAGCAATGAGCAGTTCTTC
CASSLHGLASNEQFF
>once|TRBV5-1|TRBJ2-7|TRBD1|15
TGCGCCAGCAGCTCAACCTGGGACAGCAACTACGAGCAGTACTTC
CASSSTWDSNYEQYF
>-|TRBV12-3/TRBV12-4|TRBJ2-3|TRBD2|15
TGTGCCAGCAGTCACAGCGGGAGGTCCCCAGATACGCAGTATTTT
CASSHSGRSPDTQYF
>few|TRBV7-2|TRBJ1-2|-|13
TGTGCCAGCAGTTTCTCTGGGTATACCGGCTACACCTTC
CASSFSGYTGYTF
>few|TRBV9|TRBJ2-1|-|14
TGTGCCAGCAGCCCCGGGGAGGGAGGGGGTGAGCAGTTCTTC
CASSPGEGGGEQFF
>few|TRBV7-9|TRBJ2-2|-|14
TGTGCCAGCAGCGTCATAGGCGGGGCCGGGGAGCTGTTTTTT
CASSVIGGAGELFF
>-|TRBV18|TRBJ2-1|-|14
TGTGCCAGCTCACCACCGAGCGGCGTCAATGAGCAGTTCTTC
CASSPPSGVNEQFF
>few|TRBV6-1|TRBJ2-3|TRBD2|20
TGTGCCAGCAGTGTGGAGGAGCGATACAGCGGGGGTTTGGCTACAGATACGCAGTATTTT
CASSVEERYSGGLATDTQYF
>-|TRBV7-8|TRBJ2-2|-|13
TGTGCCAGCGGGAGGCAGGGCACCGGGGAGCTGTTTTTT
CASGRQGTGELFF
>few|TRBV20-1|TRBJ2-5|-|13
TGCAGTGCTAGCTACGAGGGGGGAGAGACCCAGTACTTC
CSASYEGGETQYF
>-|TRBV6-6|TRBJ2-1|-|12
TGTGCCAGCAGTTACATCTACAATGAGCAGTTCTTC
CASSYIYNEQFF
>-|TRBV29-1|TRBJ2-2|TRBD2|14
TGCAGCGTGTACGGACTAGCGGGGGCCGGGGAGCTGTTTTTT
CSVYGLAGAGELFF
>-|TRBV10-3|TRBJ2-7|-|13
TGTGCCATCAGTGTGGGGCAGGGCGGCGAGCAGTACTTC
CAISVGQGGEQYF
>few|TRBV21-1|TRBJ2-1|-|16
TGTGCCAGCAGCAAAAATCCGGCTAGACTCTACAATGAGCAGTTCTTC
CASSKNPARLYNEQFF
>-|TRBV27|TRBJ2-7|-|16
TGTGCCAGCAGTTTAACGTCACTTGACGGGACCTACGAGCAGTACTTC
CASSLTSLDGTYEQYF
>few|TRBV20-1|TRBJ2-2|TRBD1|12
TGCAGTGCCCCGGGACAGGGAGGGGAGCTGTTTTTT
CSAPGQGGELFF
>-|TRBV10-3|TRBJ2-3|-|16
TGTGCCATCAGTGACCAGGGCAAGACAGGCACAGATACGCAGTATTTT
CAISDQGKTGTDTQYF
>few|TRBV20-1|TRBJ1-4|TRBD1|15
TGCAGTGCTAGAGATGGGACAGGGATGAATGAAAAACTGTTTTTT
CSARDGTGMNEKLFF
>few|TRBV11-3|TRBJ2-2|-|13
TGTGCCAGCAGCTCCCGGGGAGGCCGGGAGCTGTTTTTT
CASSSRGGRELFF
>-|TRBV7-9|TRBJ2-1|TRBD2|15
TGTGCCAGCAGCCCCCTTAGCGGGACTTACAATGAGCAGTTCTTC
CASSPLSGTYNEQFF
>few|TRBV20-1|TRBJ2-3|-|15
TGCAGTGCTAGATTGGGGGGGGCAGGTACAGATACGCAGTATTTT
CSARLGGAGTDTQYF
>many|TRBV20-1|TRBJ2-1|TRBD2|15
TGCAGTGCTGGCCGAGCGGGAGGGAGAGGCAATGAGCAGTTCTTC
CSAGRAGGRGNEQFF
>-|TRBV15|TRBJ2-7|TRBD2|20
TGTGCCACCAGCAGAGAGAAAAGCAGGGAAGGTAGCGGGCCACCCTACGAGCAGTACTTC
CATSREKSREGSGPPYEQYF
>-|TRBV12-3/TRBV12-4|TRBJ2-3|-|15
TGTGCCAGCAGTCCGTACTTCCCCGGTGGGGATACGCAGTATTTT
CASSPYFPGGDTQYF
>-|TRBV30|TRBJ2-7|-|14
TGTGCCTGGAGTGCCACAGGGCTATACTACGAGCAGTACTTC
CAWSATGLYYEQYF
>few|TRBV6-1|TRBJ2-5|-|13
TGTGCCAGCAGCCCCGGGGGCCACGAGACCCAGTACTTC
CASSPGGHETQYF
>-|TRBV9|TRBJ1-6|-|20
TGTGCCAGCAGCGTAGAAGCGGGGCAGAGTACTCGCTCCTATAATTCACCCCTCCACTTT
CASSVEAGQSTRSYNSPLHF
>-|TRBV6-2/TRBV6-3|TRBJ2-2|-|15
TGTGCCAGCAGTTACCCCTTAGGGGGCACCGGGGAGCTGTTTTTT
CASSYPLGGTGELFF
>few|TRBV5-1|TRBJ2-7|-|13
TGCGCCAGCAGCTTAGAGGCCGGCTACGAGCAGTACTTC
CASSLEAGYEQYF
>few|TRBV6-4|TRBJ2-7|-|18
TGTGCCAGGGCCCCTCGGGACCTTTTCTTCGTGGGGGTATACGAGCAGTACTTC
CARAPRDLFFVGVYEQYF
>-|TRBV7-8|TRBJ2-1|TRBD1|16
TGTGCCAGCAGCCCCTGGGGGACAGGGGGCTACAATGAGCAGTTCTTC
CASSPWGTGGYNEQFF
>many|TRBV20-1|TRBJ2-1|-|14
TGCAGTGCTAGAAGTCAGGGATCGAGTCGTGAGCAGTTCTTC
CSARSQGSSREQFF
>few|TRBV10-3|TRBJ2-1|-|15
TGTGCCATCAAGGAGGACTTAAGCTCCTACAATGAGCAGTTCTTC
CAIKEDLSSYNEQFF
>-|TRBV15|TRBJ2-7|TRBD1|15
TGTGCCACCAGCAGATCTAAACGGGACAGATACGAGCAGTACTTC
CATSRSKRDRYEQYF
>few|TRBV7-9|TRBJ2-7|-|15
TGTGCCAGCAGCTTGTATCTCGGGGGGCGAGGTGAGCAGTACTTC
CASSLYLGGRGEQYF
>many|TRBV12-3/TRBV12-4|TRBJ2-7|TRBD2|16
TGTGCCAGCAGTATGCCCCGGACTAGCGGCTCCTACGAGCAGTACTTC
CASSMPRTSGSYEQYF
>-|TRBV5-1|TRBJ2-1|-|13
TGCGCCAGCAGCCCCGGATTCAACAATGAGCAGTTCTTC
CASSPGFNNEQFF
>many|TRBV4-3|TRBJ2-2|TRBD2|17
TGCGCCAGCAGCCCTAGCGGGTATTACGCGAACACCGGGGAGCTGTTTTTT
CASSPSGYYANTGELFF
>few|TRBV20-1|TRBJ2-7|TRBD2|15
TGCAGTGCTAGAACTAGCGGGGGTGCTCCTGGCGAGCAGTACTTC
CSARTSGGAPGEQYF
>few|TRBV5-5|TRBJ2-5|TRBD2|14
TGTGCCAGCAGCCCTAGCGGGGGGATTGAGACCCAGTACTTC
CASSPSGGIETQYF
>-|TRBV4-2|TRBJ2-3|-|13
TGTGCCAGCAATTCTGAGAACACAGATACGCAGTATTTT
CASNSENTDTQYF
>few|TRBV7-7|TRBJ2-3|-|15
TGTGCTAGCAGCTTCGGTACGGGTCGCACAGATACGCAGTATTTT
CASSFGTGRTDTQYF
>-|TRBV20-1|TRBJ1-5|-|15
TGCAGTGCTACCCCGTCCACCGGGGCCAATCAGCCCCAGCATTTT
CSATPSTGANQPQHF
>many|TRBV12-3/TRBV12-4|TRBJ2-7|-|11
TGTGCCAGCAGTTTACAGCTGGCGCAGTACTTC
CASSLQLAQYF
>-|TRBV10-3|TRBJ1-2|TRBD1|11
TGTGCCACCTTACGGACAGGGGACTACACCTTC
CATLRTGDYTF
>few|TRBV6-1|TRBJ1-2|-|13
TGTGCCAGCACGGCACAGCGGGACTATGGCTACACCTTC
CASTAQRDYGYTF
>once|TRBV27|TRBJ2-7|TRBD1|17
TGTGCCAGCAGCGACCTCGGAATTGGGACAGGGATCTACGAGCAGTACTTC
CASSDLGIGTGIYEQYF
>-|TRBV20-1|TRBJ2-2|TRBD2|18
TGCAGTGCTAGAGCCCCCTCCGGGACTAGCGGGCCCGGGGGGGAGCTGTTTTTT
CSARAPSGTSGPGGELFF
>-|TRBV4-3|TRBJ2-3|-|15
TGCGCCAGCAGCCAAGCCGGGAGAACAACAGATACGCAGTATTTT
CASSQAGRTTDTQYF